A single TCR beta chain is shown here with its context. The target antigen is unknown. The entry originates in a study of beta chain features in type 1 diabetes. The study, taken as a whole, reports: Researchers report that Type 1 diabetes patients had moderately but significantly shorter TCRB CDR3s across all four CD4+ subsets.

CD45RO/CCR7/CD25/CD127/CD95/CD27 separated CD4+ naive, central memory, regulatory and stem cell-like memory cells by sorting. Per the germline V gene, CDR1 is SQVTM and CDR2 is ANQGSEA. The CDR3 sequence is 15 residues long. V dropped 5 bases and J dropped 4; count of bases not matched to a gene: 10. Expressed TCRB transcripts were sequenced because the isolated RNA had all been reverse transcribed beforehand. Sequencing of naive, central memory and regulatory T cell samples gave an average of roughly 3.5 million reads. This table comes from immunoSEQ multiplex PCR, and its TCRdb copy is limited to in-frame clones, with some not included. The sample includes over 300,000 clones, roughly a tenth of them seen just once.

This receptor was obtained from a man aged 25 to 45 with type 1 diabetes. Sequencing was performed on central memory CD4+ T cells from blood. The rearrangement uses TRBV29-1 and TRBJ2-3, with 9 bases aligning to TRBD2. CDR3 nucleotides: TGCAGCGTTCCCCGAGGACTAGCGTTCGCAGATACGCAGTATTTT. This sequence encodes CSVPRGLAFADTQYF.